This TCR beta chain was profiled in a study of T cell repertoires in cytomegalovirus infection. The V gene end was trimmed by 7 bases and the J gene end by 5 bases; junction bases not matched to a gene: 7. The CDR3 has 14 amino acids. In germline, CDR1 is LNHDA, CDR2 SQIVND (reference sequence). Points on this clonotype: Its specificity is unknown.

Using its own MiXCR run on the reads, TCRdb lists one record per CDR3 protein. The sample has 300,000 to 400,000 distinct CDR3 sequences; around 29% are singletons. The specimen was cultured PBMCs, collected from culture after CMV antigen stimulation. This clonotype was obtained from a human donor in good health (CMV status not recorded). Some clones in this sample may be carry-over from other donors' samples. V usage is TRBV19 and J usage is TRBJ1-5, with TRBD1 matching 8 bases. This chain's CDR3 is CASTNRGSDQPQHF. CDR3 coding DNA: TGTGCCAGTACAAACAGGGGGAGCGATCAGCCCCAGCATTTT.